A selection of T cell receptor beta chains follows, all from one sample in a study of cytomegalovirus exposure and HLA in healthy donors. The table came from immunoSEQ multiplex PCR; TCRdb's copy has only in-frame clones and leaves some out. The sample lists 180,000 or so clones, 82% occurring once. Sequencing was performed on PBMCs. Receptors originate from a man in his forties in good health and CMV-seronegative. Each CDR3 is given with its conserved first and last residue. Fields, in order: J gene, V gene, D gene, clone size, CDR3 DNA, CDR3 protein. D genes are given only for firm matches. Clone size is given for some rows only: seen once, a few or many times, or a class if the clone is expanded.

TRBJ2-1	TRBV5-1	TRBD2	-	TGCGCCAGCAGCTCCCCTAGCGGGGGTGTGAATGAGCAGTTCTTC	CASSSPSGGVNEQFF
TRBJ1-4	TRBV7-7	TRBD1	-	TGTGCTAGCAGCCCGGGACAGGGGAATGAAAAACTGTTTTTT	CASSPGQGNEKLFF
TRBJ2-5	TRBV7-7	TRBD2	-	TGTGCTAGCAGCTTAGGCAGCGGGACTCAAGAGACCCAGTACTTC	CASSLGSGTQETQYF
TRBJ2-1	TRBV19	TRBD1	-	TGTGCCAGTAGTCCAGGACAGGGACGGGTCAATGAGCAGTTCTTC	CASSPGQGRVNEQFF
TRBJ2-7	TRBV27	-	-	TGTGCCAGCGCCGACTACTCGGGCTACGAGCAGTACTTC	CASADYSGYEQYF
TRBJ2-1	TRBV5-1	-	-	TGCGCCAGCAGCTTGGGGGGCGCGTTCGCCTACAATGAGCAGTTCTTC	CASSLGGAFAYNEQFF
TRBJ2-2	TRBV7-3	TRBD2	-	TGTGCCAGCAGCTTAACGACTAGCGGAAGAACCGGGGAGCTGTTTTTT	CASSLTTSGRTGELFF
TRBJ1-2	TRBV7-2	-	-	TGTGCCAGCAGCTTAGGTCTAGGCGCTCATGGCTACACCTTC	CASSLGLGAHGYTF
TRBJ2-7	TRBV7-9	TRBD1	-	TGTGCCAGCAGCAAAGACAGGGGTCTGTACGAGCAGTACTTC	CASSKDRGLYEQYF
TRBJ1-1	TRBV30	TRBD1	-	TGTGCCTGGAGCGAACAGGGGGGGACTGAAGCTTTCTTT	CAWSEQGGTEAFF
TRBJ2-2	TRBV2	TRBD1	-	TGTGCCAGCAGTGAGGACAGGCCCTTTGTTAGTGGAGTAGCGACCGGGGAGCTGTTTTTT	CASSEDRPFVSGVATGELFF
TRBJ2-7	TRBV27	TRBD1	-	TGTGCCAGCAGGCCGACAGGGGCGGTATACGAGCAGTACTTC	CASRPTGAVYEQYF
TRBJ2-1	TRBV6-5	-	-	TGTGCCAGCAGCCTACACAGGGCGGGCAACAATGAGCAGTTCTTC	CASSLHRAGNNEQFF
TRBJ1-1	TRBV30	-	few	TGTGCCTGGACCATACAGCAGGTAACTGAAGCTTTCTTT	CAWTIQQVTEAFF
TRBJ2-5	TRBV13	-	-	TGTGCCAGCAGCTTACTTGGGACAACCCAAGAGACCCAGTACTTC	CASSLLGTTQETQYF
TRBJ2-5	TRBV30	TRBD2	-	TGTGCCTGGAGTAGGGCAGGACTAGCGGGAGAGACCCAGTACTTC	CAWSRAGLAGETQYF
TRBJ2-4	TRBV11-2	-	few	TGTGCCAGCAGCTACACCTCGGGGGCCAAAAACATTCAGTACTTC	CASSYTSGAKNIQYF
TRBJ2-2	TRBV29-1	-	-	TGCAGCGTTGTGTCGGCCAGGGGCACCGGGGAGCTGTTTTTT	CSVVSARGTGELFF
TRBJ2-2	TRBV9	-	once	TGTGCCAGCAGCCCCCGAGGCGGGGAGCTGTTTTTT	CASSPRGGELFF
TRBJ2-5	TRBV18	TRBD1	-	TGTGCCAGCTCACCACCGGGACAGGGGGGGACCCAGTACTTC	CASSPPGQGGTQYF
TRBJ2-5	TRBV28	TRBD2	once	TGTGCCAGCAGTTTAAGGCTAGCGGTAGGCCTGGAGACCCAGTACTTC	CASSLRLAVGLETQYF
TRBJ1-1	TRBV6-1	-	-	TGTGCCAGCAGTCGGAACACTGAAGCTTTCTTT	CASSRNTEAFF
TRBJ2-5	TRBV30	-	once	TGTGCCTGGAGTGACAGACAAGAGACCCAGTACTTC	CAWSDRQETQYF
TRBJ2-2	TRBV25-1	-	-	TGTGCCAGCAAGTCAGGGTGGATCTCCGGGGAGCTGTTTTTT	CASKSGWISGELFF
TRBJ1-1	TRBV30	-	-	TGTGCCTGGAGTGTAACCAGGGGGAACACTGAAGCTTTCTTT	CAWSVTRGNTEAFF
TRBJ2-1	TRBV9	-	-	TGTGCCAGCAGCTCGAGGGGGAACTCCTACAATGAGCAGTTCTTC	CASSSRGNSYNEQFF
TRBJ2-5	TRBV7-9	-	-	TGTGCCAGCAGCTTAGCTGCCGGGGAGACCCAGTACTTC	CASSLAAGETQYF
TRBJ2-2	TRBV5-1	-	-	TGCGCCAGCAGCTTGGAAGGGACACGTGGCACCGGGGAGCTGTTTTTT	CASSLEGTRGTGELFF
TRBJ1-2	TRBV7-8	-	-	TGTGCCAGCAGCTTAGGGGGGACAACCTTGTACTATGGCTACACCTTC	CASSLGGTTLYYGYTF
TRBJ2-1	TRBV7-2	TRBD2	few	TGTGCCAGCACCCAGCGGGAGACTAAAGGGTTGAATGAGCAGTTCTTC	CASTQRETKGLNEQFF
TRBJ2-7	TRBV6-1	TRBD1	few	TGTGCCACCCGGACAGGGCTCGCCTACGAGCAGTACTTC	CATRTGLAYEQYF
TRBJ1-3	TRBV7-6	TRBD1	-	TGTGCCAGCAGCTTTCGACAGGGGTGGGGAAACACCATATATTTT	CASSFRQGWGNTIYF
TRBJ2-7	TRBV18	TRBD1	-	TGTGCCACCCAAAGGGACAGTTCCTACGAGCAGTACTTC	CATQRDSSYEQYF
TRBJ2-1	TRBV6-5	TRBD1	-	TGTGCCAGCAGTTACTCCAGGGGGAGCTCCTACAATGAGCAGTTCTTC	CASSYSRGSSYNEQFF
TRBJ2-2	TRBV28	-	-	TGTGCCAGCAGTTTCCCTGTGAACACCGGGGAGCTGTTTTTT	CASSFPVNTGELFF